In its sample, the clone carrying this T cell receptor beta chain was seen a few times. The antigen is unknown. PCR amplification relied on 60 Vbeta primers (plus 13 Jbeta primers). Profiled with immunoSEQ multiplex PCR; TCRdb holds only in-frame clones, not every one. The table lists roughly 140,000 clones, around 9.6% of them singletons. V was cut by 2 bases and J by 0 bases, with 13 bases left in between. This CDR3 is 16 amino acids long. Germline V CDR1 and CDR2: MDHEN, SYDVKM. This record belongs to a study of cytomegalovirus exposure and HLA in healthy donors. General study points: Generally TCR sequences proved uncommon, though certain public TCRs appeared in numerous donors. For TCR beta chains, V- and J-gene trimming was later linked to a missense DCLRE1C variant. In a later analysis, at a false discovery rate of 0.05, roughly 17,000 TCR beta sequences matched HLA alleles. Later on, analysis showed that most CMV-associated TCR beta chains appeared to be HLA-restricted.

The chain couples TRBV28 to TRBJ1-1; D call uncertain. This TCR was sampled from a male donor in good health and CMV-seronegative. The specimen was PBMCs. The CDR3 DNA is TGTGCCAGCAGTTTAGACGTCCGTGGAGTGAACACTGAAGCTTTCTTT. It codes for CASSLDVRGVNTEAFF.